The 28 T cell receptor beta chains below all came from one sample that was sequenced in a study of technical replicates of blood from several donors. Clones were read by immunoSEQ multiplex PCR, and TCRdb kept only the in-frame ones, dropping some. The table has about 73,000 clones, roughly 90% seen once. Sequenced sample: PBMCs. The receptors come from a human donor in good health. Some clones in this sample may be carry-over from other donors' samples.

The chain couples TRBV7-8 to TRBJ1-5, with a weak D call TRBD1 (5 bases). Deletions cut 1 base from V and 3 bases from J, with 10 bases between. Looked up from germline, CDR1 is SGHVS and CDR2 is FQNEAQ. This CDR3 contains 15 residues. The CDR3 loop reads CASSLVVGPNQPQHF. CDR3 nucleotide sequence: TGTGCCAGCAGCTTAGTAGTGGGGCCCAATCAGCCCCAGCATTTT.

This chain links TRBV19 with TRBJ2-1; 8 positions agree with TRBD1. Unmatched junction bases numbered 10, after V lost 11 bases and J lost 4 bases. Germline loops: CDR1 LNHDA, CDR2 SQIVND (reference sequence). The CDR3 runs 14 residues. The CDR3 DNA follows: TGTGCCGCGACCGGGACAGGACAGTACAATGAGCAGTTCTTC. Amino acid sequence: CAATGTGQYNEQFF.

The chain recombines TRBV7-6 with TRBJ2-7, with a weak D call TRBD1 (5 bases). The germline gives CDR1 SGHVS, CDR2 FNYEAQ. This CDR3 region has 14 residues. Trimming removed 1 base from V and 5 bases from J, with 12 bases in between. CDR3 residues: CASSLVQGVNEQYF. The DNA for the CDR3 is TGTGCCAGCAGCTTAGTTCAGGGTGTGAACGAGCAGTACTTC.

V gene TRBV6-5 combines with J gene TRBJ1-3; perhaps TRBD1 as D (5 bases). CDR3 size: 15 residues. Deletions cut 2 bases from V and 2 bases from J, with 10 bases between. Germline V lookup: CDR1 MNHEY, CDR2 SVGAGI. The CDR3: CASSYEGRAGNTIYF. CDR3 in DNA: TGTGCCAGCAGTTACGAGGGGAGGGCTGGAAACACCATATATTTT.

The chain employs TRBV20-1 and TRBJ2-7; D unclear. The CDR3 sequence is 11 residues long. V was shortened by 5 bases and J by 4 bases, with 9 bases between the two germline ends. CDR1 DFQATT and CDR2 SNEGSKA come from the germline V gene (reference sequence). CDR3 region: CSASNTYEQYF. CDR3 nucleotide sequence: TGCAGTGCTTCCAACACGTACGAGCAGTACTTC.

This chain uses TRBV2 with TRBJ2-2; TRBD1 might be the D (6 bases). The CDR3 sequence is 14 residues long. Germline CDR1 and CDR2: SNHLY and FYNNEI. Trimming removed 6 bases at V and 4 bases at J, with 12 bases between. CDR3 loop: CASRGATTTGELFF. The CDR3 bases are TGTGCCAGCAGGGGGGCGACGACCACCGGGGAGCTGTTTTTT.

The V gene is TRBV30, the J gene TRBJ2-4; D gene unclear. With 5 bases removed from V and 5 bases from J, the gap between germline ends came to 13 bases. Germline CDR1 and CDR2: GTSNPN and SVGIG (reference sequence). CDR3 size: 13 residues. CDR3 sequence reads: CAWLAEQQNIQYF. Here the CDR3 DNA reads TGTGCCTGGTTGGCAGAACAGCAAAACATTCAGTACTTC.

The chain carries TRBV7-9 and TRBJ2-1, with 7 bases lining up with TRBD1. Germline CDR1 reads SEHNR; CDR2 reads FQNEAQ (reference sequence). The CDR3 is 16 amino acids. Unmatched junction bases numbered 9, after V lost 3 bases and J lost 4 bases. The CDR3 reads CASSFLPRQGYNEQFF. In DNA, the CDR3 is TGTGCCAGCAGCTTCCTCCCCCGACAGGGATACAATGAGCAGTTCTTC.

The chain links TRBV6-1 to TRBJ2-7; 8 nucleotides align to TRBD1. V shed 5 bases, J shed 7 bases, and the junction held 4 bases outside the gene matches. The CDR3 is made up of 12 amino acids. CDR1 MNHNS and CDR2 SASEGT come from the germline V gene. The chain's CDR3 is CASSSDRGEQYF. CDR3 bases: TGTGCCAGCAGTTCAGACAGGGGAGAGCAGTACTTC.

The V call is TRBV9, the J call TRBJ1-3; TRBD1 is a possible D gene (6 bases). This CDR3 has 15 amino acids. V dropped 3 bases and J dropped 1 base, with 11 bases sitting between them. Germline CDR1 SGDLS, CDR2 YYNGEE. CDR3 sequence reads: CASSAQGVSGNTIYF. The CDR3 DNA follows: TGTGCCAGCAGCGCACAGGGTGTTTCTGGAAACACCATATATTTT.

Within the sample, this clone is medium-sized. V usage is TRBV9 and J usage is TRBJ2-7; 14 positions match TRBD2. The V gene end was trimmed by 3 bases and the J gene end by 1 base; junction bases not matched to a gene: 12. This CDR3 comprises 19 residues. Per the germline V gene, CDR1 is SGDLS and CDR2 is YYNGEE. The CDR3 protein is CASSAGGLAGVPRSYEQYF. Here the CDR3 DNA reads TGTGCCAGCAGCGCCGGGGGACTAGCGGGAGTCCCTCGGTCCTACGAGCAGTACTTC.

This clone has more than one count but fewer than ten. This sequence joins TRBV2 and TRBJ2-2; possible D gene TRBD2, 6 bases. Trimming took off 7 bases at V and 13 bases at J, with 22 bases between the two ends. CDR3 size: 14 residues. Per germline, CDR1 SNHLY and CDR2 FYNNEI. The CDR3 loop reads CASTPGGRESLLFF. Written as DNA, the CDR3 is TGTGCCAGCACTCCAGGAGGGCGGGAATCTTTGCTGTTTTTT. Full variable domain (remainder filled in from reference TRBV2 and TRBJ2-2): EPEVTQTPSHQVTQMGQEVILRCVPISNHLYFYWYRQILGQKVEFLVSFYNNEISEKSEIFDDQFSVERPDGSNFTLKIRSTKLEDSAMYFCASTPGGRESLLFFGEGSRLTVL.

The CDR3 nucleotides read TGTGCCATCACCACAGGCTCCACCGGGGAGCTGTTTTTT. It encodes CAITTGSTGELFF. The chain is built from TRBV10-3 and TRBJ2-2; TRBD1 is a possible D gene (5 bases). The V end was cut by 7 bases, the J end by 4 bases, with 10 bases between. In germline, CDR1 is ENHRY, CDR2 SYGVKD. The CDR3 has 13 amino acids.

This clone appeared once. This sequence joins TRBV7-2 and TRBJ1-1; D perhaps matches TRBD1 (5 bases). CDR1 and CDR2 (germline): SGHTA, FQGNSA. Trimming cost V 1 base and J 4 bases, with 10 bases left between them. The length of the CDR3 is 14 residues. CDR3 amino acids: CASSLVNQGTEAFF. CDR3 sequence (DNA): TGTGCCAGCAGCTTAGTGAATCAGGGCACTGAAGCTTTCTTT.

The chain has TRBV6-5 and TRBJ2-7; 9 bases align to TRBD2. Germline V gene sequence: CDR1 MNHEY, CDR2 SVGAGI. The CDR3 contains 15 residues. J was trimmed by 3 bases and V by 6 bases; bases with no gene match: 9. The CDR3, as DNA: TGTGCCAGCAGCCGCGGGGGGGACAACTTCTACGAGCAGTACTTC. It translates to CASSRGGDNFYEQYF.

V is TRBV5-8 and J is TRBJ1-5, with 7 positions matching TRBD1. V lost 4 bases, J lost 2 bases, and 12 bases stayed unmatched. Germline-derived CDR1 and CDR2 are SGHTS and YDEGEE. The CDR3 sequence is 17 residues long. As DNA, the CDR3 is TGTGCCAGCAGCAAGGGTGAGGGGGCAGCGGGCAATCAGCCCCAGCATTTT. The encoded protein is CASSKGEGAAGNQPQHF.

The chain joins TRBV6-5 to TRBJ1-1; a possible D gene is TRBD1 (6 bases). The CDR3 contains 14 residues. Germline CDR1 MNHEY, CDR2 SVGAGI. V dropped 9 bases and J dropped 1 base, with 15 bases sitting between them. DNA of the CDR3: TGTGCCAGATTTTGGACAGAGCCGAACACTGAAGCTTTCTTT. Translating gives CARFWTEPNTEAFF.

V usage is TRBV6-6 and J usage is TRBJ2-2; 9 bases are a match to TRBD2. J lost 1 base, V lost 5 bases, and 2 bases had no gene match. Germline CDR1 is MNHNY and CDR2 is SVGAGI (reference sequence). The CDR3 runs to 15 residues. CDR3 residues: CASSLSGRNTGELFF. CDR3 nucleotide sequence: TGTGCCAGCAGTCTTAGCGGGAGGAACACCGGGGAGCTGTTTTTT.

This clone has a handful of counts. This chain links TRBV30 with TRBJ1-5; a weak D match, TRBD1 (5 bases). V was pared by 1 base and J by 5 bases, with 9 bases between. Germline-derived CDR1 and CDR2 are GTSNPN and SVGIG (reference sequence). The CDR3 sequence is 13 residues long. CDR3 nucleotide sequence: TGTGCCTGGAGTGGGGGAGGGGATCAGCCCCAGCATTTT. It codes for CAWSGGGDQPQHF.

This chain uses TRBV9 with TRBJ2-3, with 12 bases fitting TRBD2. The CDR3 totals 17 residues. V trimming: 4 bases; J trimming: 1 base; junction bases outside the gene matches: 7. Germline loops: CDR1 SGDLS, CDR2 YYNGEE. The CDR3 bases are TGTGCCAGCAGCTCGCGACTAGCGGGAGTCGGCACAGATACGCAGTATTTT. This encodes CASSSRLAGVGTDTQYF.

The chain recombines TRBV5-1 with TRBJ1-1, with D tentatively TRBD1 (6 bases). Germline V gives CDR1 SGHRS, CDR2 YFSETQ. Trimming removed 4 bases from V and 0 bases from J, with 16 bases in between. The CDR3 length is 16 residues. CDR3 sequence (DNA): TGCGCCAGCAGCCCGACAGGTAACAACATGAACACTGAAGCTTTCTTT. This sequence encodes CASSPTGNNMNTEAFF.

This sequence joins TRBV6-6 and TRBJ1-1, with 9 bases aligning to TRBD1. CDR3 size: 13 residues. Germline-derived CDR1 and CDR2 are MNHNY and SVGAGI (reference sequence). The trim removed 8 bases at V and 7 bases at J, leaving 8 bases unmatched. The CDR3 loop reads CASFAQGAREAFF. Here the CDR3 DNA reads TGTGCCAGCTTCGCACAGGGGGCCCGTGAAGCTTTCTTT.

This clone appeared a few times. Other nucleotide sequences from this sample produce the same CDR3. This sequence joins TRBV5-1 and TRBJ2-1; TRBD2 matches at 8 bases. The junction had 4 bases not matched to a gene; V was cut back by 4 bases and J by 4 bases. This CDR3 has 14 residues. Germline CDR1 reads SGHRS; CDR2 reads YFSETQ. The CDR3 DNA follows: TGCGCCAGCAGCGCGAGCGGGGGATACAATGAGCAGTTCTTC. Amino acid sequence: CASSASGGYNEQFF.

The CDR3 bases are TGTGCCAGCAGGAAAAGCGGGAGGGGGGACATTCAGTACTTC. It encodes CASRKSGRGDIQYF. The chain carries TRBV2 and TRBJ2-4; TRBD2 matches 10 bases. The V gene end was trimmed by 6 bases and the J gene end by 8 bases; junction bases not matched to a gene: 7. Germline assignment: CDR1 SNHLY and CDR2 FYNNEI. The CDR3 runs to 14 residues. Using reference TRBV2 and TRBJ2-4 for the parts outside the CDR3, the full variable domain is EPEVTQTPSHQVTQMGQEVILRCVPISNHLYFYWYRQILGQKVEFLVSFYNNEISEKSEIFDDQFSVERPDGSNFTLKIRSTKLEDSAMYFCASRKSGRGDIQYFGAGTRLSVL.

The chain uses TRBV7-9 and TRBJ1-1, with D maybe TRBD1 (6 bases). The CDR3 runs to 14 residues. Germline V lookup: CDR1 SEHNR, CDR2 FQNEAQ (reference sequence). The V end was cut by 0 bases, the J end by 11 bases, with 16 bases between. For the CDR3, the DNA is TGTGCCAGCAGCTTAGCGGACAGCCGGGGGGGTGCTTTCTTT. It specifies CASSLADSRGGAFF.

The chain carries TRBV7-3 and TRBJ2-3, with 9 bases fitting TRBD2. CDR1 and CDR2 (germline): SGHTA, FQGTGA. J was trimmed by 8 bases and V by 0 bases; bases with no gene match: 3. The CDR3 totals 14 residues. CDR3 nucleotides: TGTGCCAGCAGCTTAACTAGCGGGGGCAGTACGCAGTATTTT. This translates into CASSLTSGGSTQYF.

In this sample, this clone turned up a few times. The rearrangement joins TRBV4-3 to TRBJ2-5; D may be TRBD1 (5 bases). Germline CDR1 reads LGHNA; CDR2 reads YSLEER. The CDR3 spans 17 residues. Trimming cost V 0 bases and J 1 base, with 15 bases left between them. The chain's CDR3 is CASSQEWVRGSQETQYF. The CDR3 DNA follows: TGCGCCAGCAGCCAAGAATGGGTTAGGGGTAGCCAAGAGACCCAGTACTTC.

This rearrangement joins TRBV5-1 to TRBJ2-1; 7 bases agree with TRBD1. V shed 0 bases and J 7 bases; nucleotides not matched to a gene: 4. The germline V gene has CDR1 SGHRS and CDR2 YFSETQ. This CDR3 region has 14 residues. The CDR3 DNA reads TGCGCCAGCAGCTTGGGACAGGGAAGTAATGAGCAGTTCTTC. Residues: CASSLGQGSNEQFF. Combining the CDR3 with reference TRBV5-1 and TRBJ2-1 gives the whole variable domain KAGVTQTPRYLIKTRGQQVTLSCSPISGHRSVSWYQQTPGQGLQFLFEYFSETQRNKGNFPGRFSGRQFSNSRSEMNVSTLELGDSALYLCASSLGQGSNEQFFGPGTRLTVL.